This T cell receptor (beta chain) is from a study of cytomegalovirus exposure and HLA in healthy donors. In the study overall: There were about 86 million unique TCRs (from HLA-typed donors) in an early data release.

With regard to this clone: The antigen remains undetermined.

Findings and limits, study-wide: Reports credit the classifier with highly specific, highly sensitive diagnosis of cytomegalovirus status.

V lost 7 bases to trimming and J lost 3 bases; unmatched junction nucleotides: 13. The CDR3 is made up of 16 amino acids. The germline CDR1 and CDR2 sequences are MDHEN and SYDVKM. With 60 Vbeta and 13 Jbeta primers, the PCR was carried out. Using immunoSEQ multiplex PCR, the repertoire was profiled, and TCRdb retains in-frame clones only, with some absent. The sample totals 130,000 or so clones. The sequenced sample consisted of PBMCs. The V call is TRBV28, the J call TRBJ2-7; 9 bases are shared with TRBD1. The TCR comes from a woman aged 35 to 49 in good health and CMV-seronegative. The DNA for the CDR3 is TGTGCCAGCACCACCTCCGGGACAGGGAGCTTCTACGAGCAGTACGTC. Its translation is CASTTSGTGSFYEQYV.